This is a list of T cell receptor beta chains from one sample in a study of graft-versus-host responses after intestinal transplantation. Some clones are missing from TCRdb's copy, which holds only in-frame ones; the method was immunoSEQ multiplex PCR. The data contain about 29,000 clones, just under 95% of them singletons. Here the sequenced sample was PBMCs, taken 66 days after intestinal transplant. Receptor source: a human patient who received an intestinal transplant, so some T cells may come from the graft donor. The CDR3 runs from the conserved cysteine through the conserved F or W. Fields, in order: clone size, D gene, J gene, V gene, CDR3 protein, CDR3 DNA. D genes are given only for firm matches. Some rows have no size entry. The others give once, few or many, or a class for an expanded clone.

-	TRBD1	TRBJ2-1	TRBV11-2	CASSGRGPYNEQFF	TGTGCCAGCAGCGGTAGGGGGCCATACAATGAGCAGTTCTTC
-	-	TRBJ2-1	TRBV19	CASHARSGPNEQFF	TGTGCCAGCCACGCTCGGAGCGGACCCAATGAGCAGTTCTTC
-	-	TRBJ1-3	TRBV7-9	CASSRRGTSGNTIYF	TGTGCCAGCAGCCGTAGGGGGACTTCTGGAAACACCATATATTTT
-	TRBD2	TRBJ2-4	TRBV4-1	CASSQLPPRWLAGLAKNIQYF	TGCGCCAGCAGCCAACTCCCTCCGCGATGGCTAGCGGGGTTAGCCAAAAACATTCAGTACTTC
-	TRBD1	TRBJ1-4	TRBV7-3	CASSLSADREWNEKLFF	TGTGCCAGCAGCTTATCCGCCGACAGGGAATGGAATGAAAAACTGTTTTTT
-	TRBD2	TRBJ2-3	TRBV5-1	CASSLGKAGERRGTQYF	TGCGCCAGCAGCTTGGGAAAAGCGGGAGAGAGACGTGGTACGCAGTATTTT
-	-	TRBJ1-2	TRBV4-3	CASSQGVRPAGYGYTF	TGCGCCAGCAGCCAAGGAGTGAGGCCAGCTGGCTATGGCTACACCTTC
-	TRBD1	TRBJ1-5	TRBV6-5	CASSSGDRGNQPQHF	TGTGCCAGCAGTTCAGGGGACAGGGGCAATCAGCCCCAGCATTTT
-	-	TRBJ1-2	TRBV5-6	CASSQSDANYGYTF	TGTGCCAGCAGCCAATCAGACGCTAACTATGGCTACACCTTC
-	TRBD2	TRBJ2-2	TRBV5-4	CASSLVVLAGNTGELFF	TGTGCCAGCAGCTTGGTTGTGTTAGCGGGAAACACCGGGGAGCTGTTTTTT
-	-	TRBJ2-1	TRBV10-3	CAISDNQGLNEQFF	TGTGCCATCAGTGATAATCAGGGGCTCAATGAGCAGTTCTTC
-	-	TRBJ2-3	TRBV11-3	CASSQGAGAPDTQYF	TGTGCCAGCAGCCAGGGGGCGGGGGCCCCCGATACGCAGTATTTT
-	TRBD1	TRBJ1-1	TRBV5-6	CASRFGSGGFTEAFF	TGTGCCAGCAGGTTCGGTTCAGGGGGCTTTACTGAAGCTTTCTTT
-	-	TRBJ2-7	TRBV5-8	CASSLYNRPGQYF	TGTGCCAGCAGCTTGTATAACCGCCCAGGGCAGTACTTC
-	-	TRBJ1-2	TRBV5-3	CARSLKRTINYGYTF	TGTGCCAGAAGCTTAAAAAGGACGATTAACTATGGCTACACCTTC
-	-	TRBJ2-5	TRBV9	CASSVGVEETQYF	TGTGCCAGCAGCGTAGGAGTTGAGGAGACCCAGTACTTC
-	-	TRBJ2-5	TRBV6-1	CASSAGTVVETQYF	TGTGCCAGCAGTGCGGGGACTGTGGTGGAGACCCAGTACTTC
-	TRBD2	TRBJ2-7	TRBV7-2	CASSLTSGSYEQYF	TGTGCCAGCAGCTTAACTAGCGGAAGCTACGAGCAGTACTTC
-	-	TRBJ1-1	TRBV27	CASRGGTEAFF	TGTGCCAGCCGGGGGGGCACTGAAGCTTTCTTT
-	-	TRBJ1-1	TRBV27	CASSLSGGRSADTEAFF	TGTGCCAGCAGTTTATCGGGGGGGCGTTCTGCGGATACTGAAGCTTTCTTT
-	-	TRBJ1-2	TRBV9	CASSVAMQATNYGYTF	TGTGCCAGCAGCGTAGCTATGCAGGCAACTAACTATGGCTACACCTTC
-	-	TRBJ1-2	TRBV7-3	CASSPDGRDGYTF	TGTGCCAGCAGCCCGGATGGGCGGGATGGCTACACCTTC
-	-	TRBJ1-5	TRBV27	CASRLPGSNQPQHF	TGTGCCAGCAGATTACCGGGTAGCAATCAGCCCCAGCATTTT
-	-	TRBJ2-1	TRBV27	CASQIHPYNEQFF	TGTGCCAGCCAGATCCATCCCTACAATGAGCAGTTCTTC
-	-	TRBJ2-6	TRBV21-1	CASSDDRAPNGANVLTF	TGTGCCAGCAGCGACGACAGGGCTCCGAATGGGGCCAACGTCCTGACTTTC
once	-	TRBJ2-5	TRBV19	CASMPRGGQETQYF	TGTGCCAGCATGCCGAGGGGGGGGCAAGAGACCCAGTACTTC
-	-	TRBJ2-1	TRBV4-1	CASSQAGTNEQFF	TGCGCCAGCAGCCAAGCGGGTACAAATGAGCAGTTCTTC
-	-	TRBJ1-5	TRBV4-3	CASSQGSQPQHF	TGCGCCAGCAGCCAAGGGAGTCAGCCCCAGCATTTT
-	-	TRBJ2-7	TRBV2	CASSELGLLEEQYF	TGTGCCAGCAGTGAACTAGGCCTGCTAGAGGAGCAGTACTTC
once	-	TRBJ2-7	TRBV5-1	CASSLLPLGGSEQYF	TGCGCCAGCAGCTTGTTACCCCTAGGTGGGAGCGAGCAGTACTTC
-	-	TRBJ2-7	TRBV6-1	CASSEALQGGRYEQYF	TGTGCCAGCAGTGAAGCGCTTCAGGGAGGACGCTACGAGCAGTACTTC
-	-	TRBJ2-1	TRBV7-7	CASSPMRRGIYNEQFF	TGTGCCAGCAGCCCCATGAGGAGGGGAATCTACAATGAGCAGTTCTTC